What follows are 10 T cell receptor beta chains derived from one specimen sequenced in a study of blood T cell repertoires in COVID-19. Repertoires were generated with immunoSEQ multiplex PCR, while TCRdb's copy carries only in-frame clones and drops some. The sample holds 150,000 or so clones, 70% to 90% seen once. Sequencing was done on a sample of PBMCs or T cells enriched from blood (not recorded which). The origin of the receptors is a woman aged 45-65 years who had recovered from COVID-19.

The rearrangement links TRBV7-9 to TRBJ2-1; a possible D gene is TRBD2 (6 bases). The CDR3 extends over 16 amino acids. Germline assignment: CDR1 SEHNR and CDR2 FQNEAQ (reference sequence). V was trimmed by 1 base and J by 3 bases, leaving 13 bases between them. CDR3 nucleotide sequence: TGTGCCAGCAGCTTAGTCCCGGGACTTATCTACAATGAGCAGTTCTTC. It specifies CASSLVPGLIYNEQFF.

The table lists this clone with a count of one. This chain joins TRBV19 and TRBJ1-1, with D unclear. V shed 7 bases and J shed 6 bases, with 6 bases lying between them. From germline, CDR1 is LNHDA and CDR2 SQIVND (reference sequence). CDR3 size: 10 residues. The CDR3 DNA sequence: TGTGCCAGTATGGGAGCTGAAGCTTTCTTT. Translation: CASMGAEAFF.

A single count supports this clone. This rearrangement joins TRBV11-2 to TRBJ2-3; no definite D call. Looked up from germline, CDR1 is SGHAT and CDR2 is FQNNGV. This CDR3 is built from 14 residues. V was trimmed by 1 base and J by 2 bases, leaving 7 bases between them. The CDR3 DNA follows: TGTGCCAGCAGCTTAGGTACAGCCACAGATACGCAGTATTTT. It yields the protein CASSLGTATDTQYF.

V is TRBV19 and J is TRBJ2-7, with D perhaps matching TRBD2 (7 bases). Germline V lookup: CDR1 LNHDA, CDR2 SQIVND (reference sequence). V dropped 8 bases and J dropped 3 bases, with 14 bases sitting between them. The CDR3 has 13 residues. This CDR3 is CASGGARSYEQYF. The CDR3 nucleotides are TGTGCCAGTGGGGGGGCACGTAGCTACGAGCAGTACTTC.

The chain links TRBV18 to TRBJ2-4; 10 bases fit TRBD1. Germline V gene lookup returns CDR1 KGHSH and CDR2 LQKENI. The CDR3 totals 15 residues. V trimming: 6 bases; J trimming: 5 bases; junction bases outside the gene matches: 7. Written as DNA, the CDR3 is TGTGCCAGCTCCAATTGGGACAGGGGAGAAAACATTCAGTACTTC. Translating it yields CASSNWDRGENIQYF.

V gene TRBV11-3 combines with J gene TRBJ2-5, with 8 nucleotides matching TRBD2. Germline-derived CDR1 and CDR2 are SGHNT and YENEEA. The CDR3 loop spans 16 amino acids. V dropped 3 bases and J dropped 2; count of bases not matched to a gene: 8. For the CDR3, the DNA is TGTGCCAGCAGCTTGGGCGGAGCGGGGGATCAAGAGACCCAGTACTTC. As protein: CASSLGGAGDQETQYF.

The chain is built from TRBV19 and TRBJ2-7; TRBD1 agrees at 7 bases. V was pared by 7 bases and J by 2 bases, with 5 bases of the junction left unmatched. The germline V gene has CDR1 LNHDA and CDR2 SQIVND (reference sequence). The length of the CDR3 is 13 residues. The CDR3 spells CASKGQRAYEQYF. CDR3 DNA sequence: TGTGCCAGTAAGGGACAGAGGGCCTACGAGCAGTACTTC. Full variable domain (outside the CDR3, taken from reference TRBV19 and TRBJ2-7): DGGITQSPKYLFRKEGQNVTLSCEQNLNHDAMYWYRQDPGQGLRLIYYSQIVNDFQKGDIAEGYSVSREKKESFPLTVTSAQKNPTAFYLCASKGQRAYEQYFGPGTRLTVT.

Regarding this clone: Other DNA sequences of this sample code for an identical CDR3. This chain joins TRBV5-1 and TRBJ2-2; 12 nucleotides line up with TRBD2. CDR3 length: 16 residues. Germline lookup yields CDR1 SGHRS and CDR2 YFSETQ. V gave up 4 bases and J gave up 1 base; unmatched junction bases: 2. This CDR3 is CASSRGLAGNTGELFF. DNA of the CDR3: TGCGCCAGCAGCAGGGGACTAGCGGGGAACACCGGGGAGCTGTTTTTT. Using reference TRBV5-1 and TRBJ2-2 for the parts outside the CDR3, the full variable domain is KAGVTQTPRYLIKTRGQQVTLSCSPISGHRSVSWYQQTPGQGLQFLFEYFSETQRNKGNFPGRFSGRQFSNSRSEMNVSTLELGDSALYLCASSRGLAGNTGELFFGEGSRLTVL.

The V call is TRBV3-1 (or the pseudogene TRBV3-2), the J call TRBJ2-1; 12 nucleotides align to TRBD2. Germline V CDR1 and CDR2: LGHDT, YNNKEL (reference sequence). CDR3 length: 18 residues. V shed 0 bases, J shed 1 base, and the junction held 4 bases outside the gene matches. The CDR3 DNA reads TGTGCCAGCAGCCAAGATGCTAGCGGGGGGGCATCCTACAATGAGCAGTTCTTC. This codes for CASSQDASGGASYNEQFF.

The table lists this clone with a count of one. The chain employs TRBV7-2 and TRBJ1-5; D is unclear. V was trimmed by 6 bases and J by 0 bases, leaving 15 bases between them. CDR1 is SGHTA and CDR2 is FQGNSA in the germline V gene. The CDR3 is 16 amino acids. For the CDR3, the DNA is TGTGCCAGCAGACTTACTGGTGATTATAGCAATCAGCCCCAGCATTTT. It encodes CASRLTGDYSNQPQHF.